This TCR beta chain was sequenced during a study of STAT5B mutations in CD4+ large granular lymphocyte leukemia. The authors' processing: A productive frequency of 2.59 x 10-5 was the lowest detectable. Profiling relied on immunoSEQ multiplex PCR, and the TCRdb table lists in-frame clones only, not all of them. V and J calls and clone size are as listed in that table; D and trimming were resolved from the DNA. The sample has roughly 40,000 clones; roughly 81% are singletons. This TCR derives from a human donor in good health. The specimen sequenced was CD4+ T cells from blood buffy coats.

The CDR3 bases are TGTGCCAGCAGCGACGACGGAGGGGGCTACGAGCAGTACTTC. Its translation is CASSDDGGGYEQYF. This chain joins TRBV5-4 and TRBJ2-7; D possibly matches TRBD1 or TRBD2 (6 bases each). The CDR3 contains 14 residues. With 4 bases removed from V and 3 bases from J, the gap between germline ends came to 14 bases. From germline, CDR1 is SGHNT and CDR2 YYREEE (reference sequence). Full variable domain (outside the CDR3, taken from reference TRBV5-4 and TRBJ2-7): ETGVTQSPTHLIKTRGQQVTLRCSSQSGHNTVSWYQQALGQGPQFIFQYYREEENGRGNFPPRFSGLQFPNYSSELNVNALELDDSALYLCASSDDGGGYEQYFGPGTRLTVT.